Below, 31 T cell receptor beta chains from the same sample are listed, as sequenced in a study of shared clonotypes between healthy human individuals. Using immunoSEQ multiplex PCR, the repertoire was profiled, and TCRdb retains in-frame clones only, with some absent. Of about 1 million clones listed, about 75% are singletons. Sequencing used memory CD4+ T cells sorted from blood. Specified subset: CD45RA-negative fraction. Receptor source: a man aged 18 to 35 in good health.

J is TRBJ2-6 and V is TRBV7-9; D is uncertain. The CDR3 is made up of 16 amino acids. CDR1 is SEHNR and CDR2 is FQNEAQ in the germline V gene (reference sequence). Trimming shortened V by 1 base and J by 5 bases, and 12 bases separated the two germline ends. CDR3: CASSLEAVLRANVLTF. The CDR3 nucleotides are TGTGCCAGCAGCTTAGAGGCCGTCTTGAGGGCCAACGTCCTGACTTTC.

V gene TRBV6-5 combines with J gene TRBJ1-1; D may be TRBD1 (5 bases). Trimming pared 8 bases from V and 1 base from J, leaving 14 bases between. This CDR3 contains 14 residues. Germline CDR1 reads MNHEY; CDR2 reads SVGAGI. The CDR3 nucleotides read TGTGCCAGCGCCCGCGCGGGGCCGAACACTGAAGCTTTCTTT. This encodes CASARAGPNTEAFF.

The chain recombines TRBV6-6 with TRBJ1-1, with D tentatively TRBD1 (5 bases). CDR1 MNHNY and CDR2 SVGAGI come from the germline V gene (reference sequence). V lost 4 bases and J 2 bases, leaving 11 bases between the germline ends. This CDR3 has 14 amino acids. CDR3 in amino acids: CASSFGGPNTEAFF. Here the CDR3 DNA reads TGTGCCAGCAGTTTCGGGGGACCCAACACTGAAGCTTTCTTT.

The chain links TRBV11-1 to TRBJ2-6; TRBD1 aligns across 9 bases. Trimming at V came to 5 bases and at J to 0 bases, leaving 5 bases not matched to a gene. The CDR3 sequence is 17 residues long. Germline values: CDR1 SGHAT, CDR2 FQDESV (reference sequence). The CDR3 protein is CASSRGQGLSGANVLTF. The CDR3 DNA reads as TGTGCCAGCAGCCGGGGACAGGGACTCTCTGGGGCCAACGTCCTGACTTTC.

The CDR3 protein is CASSYLFGSKTYEQYF. CDR3 nucleotide sequence: TGTGCCAGCAGCTATTTGTTCGGGAGTAAGACCTACGAGCAGTACTTC. V gene TRBV5-6 combines with J gene TRBJ2-7; D possibly corresponds to TRBD2 (6 bases). CDR3 length: 16 amino acids. Trimming shortened V by 3 bases and J by 2 bases, and 18 bases separated the two germline ends. Germline V gene lookup returns CDR1 SGHDT and CDR2 YYEEEE.

This chain connects TRBV5-1 to TRBJ1-2; possibly TRBD1 for D (6 bases). The length of the CDR3 is 14 residues. Trimming removed 1 base at V and 3 bases at J, with 10 bases between. Germline assignment: CDR1 SGHRS and CDR2 YFSETQ. The CDR3 reads CASSLNGGHYGYTF. Here the CDR3 DNA reads TGCGCCAGCAGCTTGAATGGGGGCCACTATGGCTACACCTTC.

The genes are TRBV19 and TRBJ2-3; no clear D gene. The CDR3 sequence is 13 residues long. From germline, CDR1 is LNHDA and CDR2 SQIVND (reference sequence). Trimming took 3 bases from V and 0 from J, leaving 4 bases between them. CDR3 nucleotide sequence: TGTGCCAGTAGTATGCACAGCACAGATACGCAGTATTTT. Its translation is CASSMHSTDTQYF.

This clone was seen only a few times. This chain connects TRBV7-9 to TRBJ1-4; 7 bases match TRBD1. There are 14 residues in the CDR3. Trimming cost V 5 bases and J 8 bases; bases outside gene matches: 8. The germline V gene encodes CDR1 SEHNR and CDR2 FQNEAQ (reference sequence). CDR3 DNA sequence: TGTGCCAGCAGCGAACAGGGGTCTCAGGAAAAACTGTTTTTT. Translated, it gives CASSEQGSQEKLFF.

The chain combines TRBV2 with TRBJ2-1, with D uncertain. The V gene's germline CDR1 is SNHLY and CDR2 FYNNEI. V lost 8 bases to trimming and J lost 5 bases, with 16 bases between them. CDR3 length: 14 amino acids. CDR3: CASCPNGPNNEQFF. The CDR3, as DNA: TGTGCCAGCTGCCCCAATGGGCCTAACAATGAGCAGTTCTTC.

There are a few counts of this clone. This chain uses TRBV30 with TRBJ1-2; D perhaps matches TRBD1 (5 bases). In germline, CDR1 is GTSNPN, CDR2 SVGIG (reference sequence). V gave up 0 bases and J gave up 8 bases, with 16 bases separating them. This CDR3 is built from 14 residues. CDR3 coding DNA: TGTGCCTGGAGTGTACATTCAGGGTCTGAGGGCTACACCTTC. Encoded protein: CAWSVHSGSEGYTF.

The chain uses TRBV7-2 and TRBJ2-5, with D tentatively TRBD1 or TRBD2 (6 bases each). The CDR3 loop spans 16 amino acids. Germline lookup yields CDR1 SGHTA and CDR2 FQGNSA. Trimming left V 7 bases short and J 8 bases short, with 26 bases between. CDR3 bases: TGTGCCAGCACCCAAGGGGGAGCGCCCTCCGGGAGTACCCAGTACTTC. Amino acid sequence: CASTQGGAPSGSTQYF. The whole variable domain, remainder taken from reference TRBV7-2 and TRBJ2-5, is GAGVSQSPSNKVTEKGKDVELRCDPISGHTALYWYRQSLGQGLEFLIYFQGNSAPDKSGLPSDRFSAERTGGSVSTLTIQRTQQEDSAVYLCASTQGGAPSGSTQYFGPGTRLLVL.

This clone turned up a few times. This chain uses TRBV6-1 with TRBJ2-1, with D possibly TRBD2 on 6 matching bases. Germline V lookup: CDR1 MNHNS, CDR2 SASEGT. The V end was cut by 2 bases, the J end by 12 bases, with 8 bases between. This CDR3 spans 11 amino acids. CDR3 sequence reads: CASSEIGGQFF. In DNA form, the CDR3 reads TGTGCCAGCAGTGAAATCGGGGGGCAGTTCTTC.

The chain links TRBV5-6 to TRBJ1-5; possibly TRBD1 for D (5 bases). The CDR3 spans 14 residues. Germline assignment: CDR1 SGHDT and CDR2 YYEEEE. Trimming cost V 4 bases and J 0 bases, with 8 bases left between them. The DNA of the CDR3 is TGTGCCAGCAGCCTTCAGGGTAGCAATCAGCCCCAGCATTTT. Protein sequence: CASSLQGSNQPQHF.

This clone occurred a few times. The chain recombines TRBV6-5 with TRBJ2-7, with 8 bases lining up with TRBD1. Germline CDR1 MNHEY, CDR2 SVGAGI. The junction had 7 bases not matched to a gene; V was cut back by 5 bases and J by 4 bases. The CDR3 is made up of 14 amino acids. The DNA of the CDR3 is TGTGCCAGCAGTAAACCCGGGACAGGTTACGAGCAGTACTTC. This translates into CASSKPGTGYEQYF.

In its sample, this clone was seen once. The J gene is TRBJ2-7, the V gene TRBV29-1, with D perhaps TRBD1 (5 bases). V was clipped by 1 base and J by 9 bases, with 16 bases between them. This CDR3 spans 13 amino acids. Per germline, CDR1 SQVTM and CDR2 ANQGSEA. This CDR3 is CSVEGQRKVGQYF. DNA for the CDR3: TGCAGCGTTGAAGGACAGAGGAAGGTCGGGCAGTACTTC.

With respect to this clone: Relative to the germline gene, one junction end is altered; a read error may explain this. The chain couples TRBV11-1 to TRBJ2-3; D remains ambiguous. Germline V CDR1 and CDR2: SGHAT, FQDESV (reference sequence). The CDR3 runs to 13 residues. The chain's CDR3 is CASSLGSTDTQYF. CDR3 DNA sequence: TGTGCCAGCAGCTTAGGTAGCACGGATACGCAGTATTTT.

This clone was seen only once. The gene calls are TRBV7-9 and TRBJ1-2; the match to TRBD1 covers 7 bases. Per germline, CDR1 SEHNR and CDR2 FQNEAQ (reference sequence). The CDR3 spans 15 residues. The trim removed 3 bases at V and 4 bases at J, leaving 8 bases unmatched. The CDR3 here is CASSFGTGTAYGYTF. The CDR3 coding sequence is TGTGCCAGCAGCTTCGGAACAGGGACAGCCTATGGCTACACCTTC.

This clone was recorded once. The chain links TRBV4-1 to TRBJ2-7; 11 positions match TRBD2. The CDR3 runs 16 residues. Looked up from germline, CDR1 is MGHRA and CDR2 is YSYEKL. Trimming at V came to 5 bases and at J to 3 bases, leaving 9 bases not matched to a gene. In DNA form, the CDR3 reads TGCGCCAGCAGCGCATCACTAGCGGGAGCGATCTACGAGCAGTACTTC. Translation: CASSASLAGAIYEQYF.

Comment on this clone: The sample contains more than one DNA sequence encoding this CDR3. The chain couples TRBV7-2 to TRBJ2-7; D perhaps matches TRBD1 (5 bases). CDR3 length: 12 residues. Looked up from germline, CDR1 is SGHTA and CDR2 is FQGNSA. Between the trimmed V and J ends, which lost 1 base and 7 bases, there was a span of 8 bases. The CDR3 DNA sequence: TGTGCCAGCAGCTTAGGGGGCGGTGAGCAGTACTTC. Amino acid sequence: CASSLGGGEQYF.

The chain joins TRBV7-8 to TRBJ2-7; D unresolved. CDR1 and CDR2 (germline): SGHVS, FQNEAQ. The CDR3 sequence is 17 residues long. V gave up 4 bases and J gave up 9 bases, with 28 bases separating them. The CDR3 sequence: CASSSFSVGDTELGQYF. CDR3 nucleotide sequence: TGTGCCAGCAGCTCCTTCTCCGTCGGCGACACTGAGCTCGGGCAGTACTTC.

The V call is TRBV19, the J call TRBJ1-4, with D possibly TRBD1 on 5 matching bases. This CDR3 comprises 13 residues. Germline V gene lookup returns CDR1 LNHDA and CDR2 SQIVND (reference sequence). V was shortened by 5 bases and J by 5 bases, with 9 bases between the two germline ends. CDR3 bases: TGTGCCAGTAGTCTCCAGGGCAATGAAAAACTGTTTTTT. Its translation: CASSLQGNEKLFF.

The chain carries TRBV2 and TRBJ2-3; a weak D match, TRBD1 (5 bases). The CDR3 consists of 15 residues. Germline loops: CDR1 SNHLY, CDR2 FYNNEI. Trimming pared 2 bases from V and 4 bases from J, leaving 13 bases between. The CDR3 sequence is CASSEQGQSSDTQYF. DNA for the CDR3: TGTGCCAGCAGTGAACAGGGCCAAAGTTCAGATACGCAGTATTTT.

This sequence joins TRBV6-5 and TRBJ1-1; tentative D call: TRBD1 (5 bases). This CDR3 has 14 amino acids. Germline V gene sequence: CDR1 MNHEY, CDR2 SVGAGI. Trimming pared 0 bases from V and 4 bases from J, leaving 9 bases between. The CDR3 protein is CASSYSSGGTEAFF. In DNA form, the CDR3 reads TGTGCCAGCAGTTACTCATCCGGGGGCACTGAAGCTTTCTTT.

Only one count was recorded for this clone. The chain has TRBV6-6 and TRBJ2-1; D is undetermined. Germline CDR1 MNHNY, CDR2 SVGAGI (reference sequence). The CDR3 runs to 13 residues. V was pared by 0 bases and J by 15 bases, with 15 bases between. In DNA, the CDR3 is TGTGCCAGCAGTTACTCCCTGACTGGGCGTACGTTCTTC. It specifies CASSYSLTGRTFF.

V and J are TRBV7-9 and TRBJ2-4; D is possibly TRBD1 (6 bases). Germline V lookup: CDR1 SEHNR, CDR2 FQNEAQ (reference sequence). The CDR3 is made up of 15 amino acids. Trimming shortened V by 5 bases and J by 8 bases, and 19 bases separated the two germline ends. The CDR3 nucleotides read TGTGCCAGCAGCGGAGTCGAACAGGGAGTAGACATTCAGTACTTC. Encoded protein: CASSGVEQGVDIQYF. Full variable domain (remainder filled in from reference TRBV7-9 and TRBJ2-4): DTGVSQNPRHKITKRGQNVTFRCDPISEHNRLYWYRQTLGQGPEFLTYFQNEAQLEKSRLLSDRFSAERPKGSFSTLEIQRTEQGDSAMYLCASSGVEQGVDIQYFGAGTRLSVL.

V usage is TRBV10-2 and J usage is TRBJ1-4, with 7 bases matching TRBD1. The V segment lost 5 bases and the J segment 7 bases; nucleotides outside the gene matches: 16. Germline CDR1 WSHSY, CDR2 SAAADI. The CDR3 length is 17 residues. CDR3 coding DNA: TGCGCCAGCAGTCCTGACACCACAGGGGCGCGAGGTGAAAAACTGTTTTTT. As protein: CASSPDTTGARGEKLFF.

V is TRBV2 and J is TRBJ1-1; TRBD1 agrees at 9 bases. Germline CDR1 is SNHLY and CDR2 is FYNNEI. This CDR3 contains 14 residues. The V gene end was trimmed by 6 bases and the J gene end by 6 bases; junction bases not matched to a gene: 8. This CDR3 reads CASSRGQGRAEAFF. The CDR3 nucleotides read TGTGCCAGCAGCCGAGGACAGGGGAGAGCTGAAGCTTTCTTT.

V is TRBV10-1 and J is TRBJ2-2; D gene unclear. Germline V CDR1 and CDR2: WNHNN, SYGVQD (reference sequence). The CDR3 runs 12 residues. The V end was cut by 8 bases, the J end by 1 base, with 5 bases between. CDR3 in amino acids: CASGRNTGELFF. CDR3 nucleotide sequence: TGCGCCAGCGGTCGGAACACCGGGGAGCTGTTTTTT.

This clone turned up a few times. The chain employs TRBV7-8 and TRBJ2-3; maybe TRBD2 (6 bases). The V and J ends lost 5 bases and 1 base respectively, with 16 bases between them. The CDR3 has 16 residues. Germline values: CDR1 SGHVS, CDR2 FQNEAQ. CDR3 protein: CASSIAGRWGTDTQYF. The DNA for the CDR3 is TGTGCCAGCAGCATTGCGGGGAGATGGGGCACAGATACGCAGTATTTT.

For the CDR3, the DNA is TGTGCCAGTAGCGTACGAAATCCCACAGATACGCAGTATTTT. It is translated as CASSVRNPTDTQYF. The chain has TRBV19 and TRBJ2-3; D unclear. The V gene lost 6 bases and the J gene lost 2 bases, with 12 bases spanning the gap. Germline V gives CDR1 LNHDA, CDR2 SQIVND (reference sequence). This CDR3 is 14 amino acids long.

The J gene is TRBJ1-2, the V gene TRBV5-5, with a tentative D call TRBD1 (6 bases). The germline CDR1 and CDR2 sequences are SGHKS and YYEKEE (reference sequence). The germline V and J ends were trimmed by 4 bases and 5 bases, with 21 bases remaining between them. The CDR3 length is 16 residues. The CDR3 reads CASSPGTPSEAYGYTF. The CDR3 DNA reads TGTGCCAGCAGCCCAGGGACACCAAGTGAAGCGTATGGCTACACCTTC.